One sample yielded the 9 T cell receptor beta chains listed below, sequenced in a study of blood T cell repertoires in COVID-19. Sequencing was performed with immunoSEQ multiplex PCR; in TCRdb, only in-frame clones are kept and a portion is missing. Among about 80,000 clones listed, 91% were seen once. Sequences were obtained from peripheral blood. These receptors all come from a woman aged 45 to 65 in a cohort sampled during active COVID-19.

DNA of the CDR3: TGTGCCAGTAGTTACTCTGGGGCCAACGTCCTGACTTTC. Its translation: CASSYSGANVLTF. J is TRBJ2-6 and V is TRBV19; D gene unclear. CDR1 and CDR2 (germline): LNHDA, SQIVND (reference sequence). V was clipped by 5 bases and J by 0 bases, with 2 bases between them. The CDR3 covers 13 residues.

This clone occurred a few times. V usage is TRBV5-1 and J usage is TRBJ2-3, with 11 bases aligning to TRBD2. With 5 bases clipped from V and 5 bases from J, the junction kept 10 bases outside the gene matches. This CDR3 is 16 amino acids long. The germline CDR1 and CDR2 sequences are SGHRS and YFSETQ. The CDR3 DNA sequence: TGCGCCAGCAGGCTGCGACTAGCGGGGCGTGGAGATACGCAGTATTTT. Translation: CASRLRLAGRGDTQYF.

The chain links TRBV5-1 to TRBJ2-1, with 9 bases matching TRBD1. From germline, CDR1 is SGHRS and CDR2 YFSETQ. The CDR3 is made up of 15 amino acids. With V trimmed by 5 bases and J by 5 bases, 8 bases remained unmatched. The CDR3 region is CASRGVDRGHNEQFF. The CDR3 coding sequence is TGCGCCAGCAGGGGAGTGGACAGGGGACACAATGAGCAGTTCTTC.

The CDR3 protein is CASSPGGTNTGELFF. DNA of the CDR3: TGTGCCAGCTCACCGGGGGGGACGAACACCGGGGAGCTGTTTTTT. V usage is TRBV18 and J usage is TRBJ2-2; 7 nucleotides align to TRBD2. Germline V gene data show CDR1 as KGHSH and CDR2 as LQKENI. V lost 3 bases and J lost 0; bases outside the gene matches: 1. The CDR3 has 15 residues.

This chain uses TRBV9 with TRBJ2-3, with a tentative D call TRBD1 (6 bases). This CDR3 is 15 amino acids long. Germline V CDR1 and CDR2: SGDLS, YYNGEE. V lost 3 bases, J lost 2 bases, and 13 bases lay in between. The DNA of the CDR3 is TGTGCCAGCAGCGGGGGACACCCCCTCACAGATACGCAGTATTTT. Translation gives CASSGGHPLTDTQYF.

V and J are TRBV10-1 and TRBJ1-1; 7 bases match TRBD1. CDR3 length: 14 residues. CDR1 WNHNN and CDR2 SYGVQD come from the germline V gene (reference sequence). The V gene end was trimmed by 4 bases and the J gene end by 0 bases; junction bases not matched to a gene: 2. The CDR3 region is CASSGQGMNTEAFF. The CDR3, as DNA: TGCGCCAGCAGTGGACAGGGTATGAACACTGAAGCTTTCTTT.

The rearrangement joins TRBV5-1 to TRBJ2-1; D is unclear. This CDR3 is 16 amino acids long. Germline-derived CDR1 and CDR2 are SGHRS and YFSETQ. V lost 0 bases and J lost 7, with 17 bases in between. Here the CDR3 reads CASSLDSSASRNEQFF. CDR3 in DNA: TGCGCCAGCAGCTTGGACTCCTCCGCTAGTAGGAATGAGCAGTTCTTC.

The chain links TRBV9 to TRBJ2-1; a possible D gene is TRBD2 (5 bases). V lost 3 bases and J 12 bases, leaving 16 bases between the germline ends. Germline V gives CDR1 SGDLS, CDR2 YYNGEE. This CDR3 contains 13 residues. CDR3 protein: CASSEGTARGQFF. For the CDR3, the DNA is TGTGCCAGCAGCGAGGGAACGGCCCGGGGGCAGTTCTTC.

CDR3 DNA sequence: TGTGCCATCAGTGGGTTAGCGCTTACTAGCACAGATACGCAGTATTTT. This encodes CAISGLALTSTDTQYF. This sequence joins TRBV10-3 and TRBJ2-3, with a possible D match to TRBD2 (5 bases). There are 16 residues in the CDR3. Per the germline V gene, CDR1 is ENHRY and CDR2 is SYGVKD. Trimming left V 4 bases short and J 0 bases short, with 14 bases between.